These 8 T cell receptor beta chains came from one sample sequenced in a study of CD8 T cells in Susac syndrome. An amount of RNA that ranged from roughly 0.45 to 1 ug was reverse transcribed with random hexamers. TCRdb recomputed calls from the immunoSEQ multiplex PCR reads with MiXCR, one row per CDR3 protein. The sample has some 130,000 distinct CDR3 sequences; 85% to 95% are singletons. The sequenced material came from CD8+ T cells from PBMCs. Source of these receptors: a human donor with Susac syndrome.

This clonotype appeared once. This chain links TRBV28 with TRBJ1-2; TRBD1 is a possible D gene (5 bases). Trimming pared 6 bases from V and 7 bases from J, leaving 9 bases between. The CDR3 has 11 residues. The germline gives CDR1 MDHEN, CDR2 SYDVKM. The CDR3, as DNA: TGTGCCAGCAGCCCCGGGGGTGGCTACACCTTC. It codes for CASSPGGGYTF.

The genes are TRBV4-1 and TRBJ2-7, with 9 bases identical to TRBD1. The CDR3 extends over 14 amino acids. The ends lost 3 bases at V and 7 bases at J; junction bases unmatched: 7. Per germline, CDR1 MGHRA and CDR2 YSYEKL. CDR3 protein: CASSQEGTGWEQYF. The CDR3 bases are TGCGCCAGCAGCCAGGAAGGGACAGGGTGGGAGCAGTACTTC.

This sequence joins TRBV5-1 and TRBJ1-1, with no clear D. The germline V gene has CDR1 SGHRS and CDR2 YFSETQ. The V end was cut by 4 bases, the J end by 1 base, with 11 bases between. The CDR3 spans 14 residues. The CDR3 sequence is CASSLAVPNTEAFF. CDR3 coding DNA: TGCGCCAGCAGCCTCGCCGTTCCGAACACTGAAGCTTTCTTT. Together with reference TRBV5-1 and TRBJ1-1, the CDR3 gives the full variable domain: KAGVTQTPRYLIKTRGQQVTLSCSPISGHRSVSWYQQTPGQGLQFLFEYFSETQRNKGNFPGRFSGRQFSNSRSEMNVSTLELGDSALYLCASSLAVPNTEAFFGQGTRLTVV.

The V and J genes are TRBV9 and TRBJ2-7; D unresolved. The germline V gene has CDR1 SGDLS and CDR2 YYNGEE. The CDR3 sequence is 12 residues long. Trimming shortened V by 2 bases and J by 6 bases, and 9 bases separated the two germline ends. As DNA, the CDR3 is TGTGCCAGCAGCGTTGCTGGTGTCGAGCAGTACTTC. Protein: CASSVAGVEQYF.

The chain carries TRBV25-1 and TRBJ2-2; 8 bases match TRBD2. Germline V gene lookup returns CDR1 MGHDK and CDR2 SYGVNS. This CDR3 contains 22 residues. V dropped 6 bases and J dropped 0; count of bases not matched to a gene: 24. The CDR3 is CASRGEGVAAGVSATNTGELFF. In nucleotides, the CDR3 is TGTGCCAGCAGGGGAGAGGGGGTCGCAGCGGGAGTATCAGCGACGAACACCGGGGAGCTGTTTTTT. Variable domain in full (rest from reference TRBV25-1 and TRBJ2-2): EADIYQTPRYLVIGTGKKITLECSQTMGHDKMYWYQQDPGMELHLIHYSYGVNSTEKGDLSSESTVSRIRTEHFPLTLESARPSHTSQYLCASRGEGVAAGVSATNTGELFFGEGSRLTVL.

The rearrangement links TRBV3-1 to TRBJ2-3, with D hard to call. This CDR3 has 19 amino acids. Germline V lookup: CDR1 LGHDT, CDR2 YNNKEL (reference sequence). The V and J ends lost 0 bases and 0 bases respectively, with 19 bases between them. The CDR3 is CASSQDPWVAEYSTDTQYF. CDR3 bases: TGTGCCAGCAGCCAAGATCCCTGGGTGGCGGAGTATAGCACAGATACGCAGTATTTT.

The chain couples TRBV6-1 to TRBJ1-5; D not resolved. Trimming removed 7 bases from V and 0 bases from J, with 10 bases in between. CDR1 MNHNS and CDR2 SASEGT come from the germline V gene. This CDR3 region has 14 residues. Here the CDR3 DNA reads TGTGCCAGCAAAAAAACTGGTAGCAATCAGCCCCAGCATTTT. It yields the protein CASKKTGSNQPQHF.

CDR3 protein: CASSLQTSGRKQETQYF. The CDR3 DNA reads as TGTGCCAGCAGCTTGCAGACTAGCGGGAGGAAGCAAGAGACCCAGTACTTC. The V call is TRBV5-4, the J call TRBJ2-5, with 13 bases lining up with TRBD2. The CDR3 spans 17 residues. Germline V lookup: CDR1 SGHNT, CDR2 YYREEE (reference sequence). With 1 base clipped from V and 2 bases from J, the junction kept 5 bases outside the gene matches.